This TCR beta chain was identified in a study of cytomegalovirus exposure and HLA in healthy donors. Regarding the study as a whole: Later analysis identified several of the most significant clusters that appeared linked to common viral pathogens. The study labeled 164 TCR beta chains cytomegalovirus-associated.

This clone has just a few counts. Antigen unknown. The donors gave bone marrow, and they were healthy. Primers for the PCR totalled 60 Vbeta and 13 Jbeta. Produced via immunoSEQ multiplex PCR; TCRdb's table is partial and in-frame only. The sample contains some 150,000 clones, about 80% of which appear only once. Deletions cut 2 bases from V and 11 bases from J, with 18 bases between. The CDR3 extends over 14 amino acids. Looked up from germline, CDR1 is SGDLS and CDR2 is YYNGEE. The sequence came from a male donor in good health and CMV-seronegative. V and J are TRBV9 and TRBJ2-3; D is possibly TRBD2 (6 bases). Sequenced: PBMCs. The CDR3 is CASSVPTGGNRQYF. Here the CDR3 DNA reads TGTGCCAGCAGCGTCCCCACCGGCGGGAACCGGCAGTATTTT. The full variable domain, rest sourced from reference TRBV9 and TRBJ2-3, is DSGVTQTPKHLITATGQRVTLRCSPRSGDLSVYWYQQSLDQGLQFLIQYYNGEERAKGNILERFSAQQFPDLHSELNLSSLELGDSALYFCASSVPTGGNRQYFGPGTRLTVL.